The following is a T cell receptor (beta chain) sequence with its context. Antigen unknown. This entry belongs to a study of cytomegalovirus exposure and HLA in healthy donors. Study observations and caveats: In a later analysis, several top co-occurrence clusters appeared linked to parvovirus B19, influenza, CMV and Epstein-Barr virus. The authors later found HLA-associated TCR beta chains more clonally expanded than equally common others. Cytomegalovirus association was listed for roughly 160 TCR beta chains. Researchers reported that three CMV-associated chains were confirmed in vitro as CMV antigen-specific.

PCR employed 60 Vbeta and 13 Jbeta primers. This table comes from immunoSEQ multiplex PCR, and its TCRdb copy is limited to in-frame clones, with some not included. This sample's table has 130,000 or so clones. Trimming at V came to 6 bases and at J to 5 bases, leaving 9 bases not matched to a gene. The V gene's germline CDR1 is MNHNS and CDR2 SASEGT. The CDR3 extends over 14 amino acids. The clonotype originates from a woman aged 40 to 50 in good health and CMV-seronegative. Source material: PBMCs. This chain uses TRBV6-1 with TRBJ2-5; 7 nucleotides line up with TRBD2. CDR3 DNA sequence: TGTGCCAGCAGCTCTCCCTGGGGGGGGGAGACCCAGTACTTC. Its protein product is CASSSPWGGETQYF.